The rows below give T cell receptor beta chains drawn from one sample of a study of T cell responses to AZD1222 COVID-19 vaccine. The table came from immunoSEQ multiplex PCR; TCRdb's copy has only in-frame clones and leaves some out. The repertoire consists of around 130,000 clones, with 80% to 95% occurring once and the leading ten covering 1% to 1.3%. The source was peripheral blood, collected 28 days after the second AZD1222 dose. The receptors stem from an adult who received the AZD1222 COVID-19 vaccine. Each CDR3 is given with its conserved first and last residue. The D gene is left open where the match is weak.

J: TRBJ1-4
V: TRBV9
D: -
CDR3: CASSARVWDEKLFF

J: TRBJ2-4
V: TRBV7-2
D: TRBD2
CDR3: CASSLDGLAGAKNIQYF

J: TRBJ1-2
V: TRBV11-1
D: -
CDR3: CASSRTNNYGYTF

J: TRBJ2-1
V: TRBV12-3/TRBV12-4
D: -
CDR3: CASSLAGLDEQFF

J: TRBJ1-2
V: TRBV2
D: -
CDR3: CASSEAPSGHLNYGYTF

J: TRBJ2-1
V: TRBV1
D: -
CDR3: CTSSQLTSGGPGSYNEQFF

J: TRBJ2-3
V: TRBV14
D: -
CDR3: CASSPGLWRDTQYF

J: TRBJ1-5
V: TRBV2
D: -
CDR3: CASSEAWSNQPQHF

J: TRBJ2-7
V: TRBV6-5
D: TRBD1
CDR3: CASSYSRDRGRNEQYF

J: TRBJ1-6
V: TRBV7-9
D: -
CDR3: CASSLGMGSNSPLHF